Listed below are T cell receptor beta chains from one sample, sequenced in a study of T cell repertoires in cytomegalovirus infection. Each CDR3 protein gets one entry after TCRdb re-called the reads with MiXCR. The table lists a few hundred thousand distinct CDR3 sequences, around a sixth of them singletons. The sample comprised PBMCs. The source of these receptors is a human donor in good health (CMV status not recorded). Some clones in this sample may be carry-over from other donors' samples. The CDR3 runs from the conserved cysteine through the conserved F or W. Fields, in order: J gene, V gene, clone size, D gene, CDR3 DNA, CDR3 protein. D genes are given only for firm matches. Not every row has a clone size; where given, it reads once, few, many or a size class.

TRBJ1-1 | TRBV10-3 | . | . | TGTGCCATCACCTTAGATTCCGGGGGCGCTGAAGCTTTCTTT | CAITLDSGGAEAFF
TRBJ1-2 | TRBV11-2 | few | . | TGTGCCAGCAGCTTAGCGGATTACTATGGCTACACCTTC | CASSLADYYGYTF
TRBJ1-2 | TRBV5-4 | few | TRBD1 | TGTGCCAGCAGCTTGGTAGGGGGCACTGGCTACACCTTC | CASSLVGGTGYTF
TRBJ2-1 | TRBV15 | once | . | TGTGCCACCAGCAGAGATCCGGCATCCAATGAGCAGTTCTTC | CATSRDPASNEQFF
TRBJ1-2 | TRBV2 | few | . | TGTGCCAGCAGTGACTGGCAATTCGGCTACACCTTC | CASSDWQFGYTF
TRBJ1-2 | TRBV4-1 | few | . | TGCGCCAGCAGCCTAGTCGCGAGCGAGAGAGACTATGGCTACACCTTC | CASSLVASERDYGYTF
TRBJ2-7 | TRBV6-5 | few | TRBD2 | TGTGCCAGCAGTTACTCGGCGGGTAGCGGGGGTGCCTACGAGCAGTACTTC | CASSYSAGSGGAYEQYF
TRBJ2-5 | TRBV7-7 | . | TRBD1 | TGTGCTAGCAGCTTAGAGGGGGCGGCGACCCAGTACTTC | CASSLEGAATQYF
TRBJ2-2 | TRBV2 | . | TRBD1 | TGTGCCAGCAGTGGTGGACAGGGATGGGCCGGGGAGCTGTTTTTT | CASSGGQGWAGELFF
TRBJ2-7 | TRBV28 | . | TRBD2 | TGTGCCAGCAGACTCCGGGGGGGGGGGCTTCACGAGCAGTACTTC | CASRLRGGGLHEQYF
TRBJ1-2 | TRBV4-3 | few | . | TGCGCCAGCAGCCAAACAGCTTTCTATGGCTACACCTTC | CASSQTAFYGYTF
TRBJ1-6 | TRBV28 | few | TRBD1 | TGTGCCAGCAGTTCCGGTGGGGCAGGGGGTAATTCACCCCTCCACTTT | CASSSGGAGGNSPLHF
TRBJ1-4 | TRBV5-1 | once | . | TGCGCCAGCAGCTTGGATGGGGGTGCTGAAAAACTGTTTTTT | CASSLDGGAEKLFF
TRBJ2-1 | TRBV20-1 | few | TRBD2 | TGCAGTGCTAGAGATCCCCTTGGTAGCGGGGGAAGCTCCTACAATGAGCAGTTCTTC | CSARDPLGSGGSSYNEQFF
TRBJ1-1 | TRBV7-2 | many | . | TGTGCCAGCAGCTTGCCCGTTAGTGGCACTGAAGGGGCTTTCTTT | CASSLPVSGTEGAFF
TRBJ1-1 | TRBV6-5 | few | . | TGTGCCAGCAGTTACTCGGCAGGGTGGAACACTGAAGCTTTCTTT | CASSYSAGWNTEAFF
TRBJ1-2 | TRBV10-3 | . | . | TGTGCCGTATACTCTTCCGGGACGGAGAAAGCTAACTATGGCTACACCTTC | CAVYSSGTEKANYGYTF
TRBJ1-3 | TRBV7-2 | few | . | TGTGCCAGCAGCCTCCCCCCTACAGGAAACACCATATATTTT | CASSLPPTGNTIYF
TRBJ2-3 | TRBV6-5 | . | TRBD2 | TGTGCCAGCAGTTACTCGCTGCGGGGGGGCACAGATACGCAGTATTTT | CASSYSLRGGTDTQYF
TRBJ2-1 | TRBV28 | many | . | TGTGCCAGCAGTAGGACAGCCCGAGGCAATGAGCAGTTCTTC | CASSRTARGNEQFF
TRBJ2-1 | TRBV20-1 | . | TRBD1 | TGCAGTGCTAGAGGGGTAGCGACAGGGCTCGTAAGTCAGCAGTTCTTC | CSARGVATGLVSQQFF
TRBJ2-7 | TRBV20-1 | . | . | TGCAGTGCTAGTCAAGCTAGCTACGAGCAGTACTTC | CSASQASYEQYF
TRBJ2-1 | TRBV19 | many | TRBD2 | TGTGCCAGTAGTATTTGGACTAGCGGAAACTCCAATGAGCAGTTCTTC | CASSIWTSGNSNEQFF
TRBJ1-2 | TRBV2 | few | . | TGTGCCAGCGGGCAGGGACCATATGGCTACACCTTC | CASGQGPYGYTF
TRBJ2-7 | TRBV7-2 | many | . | TGTGCCAGCAGCTTAGCGGCTAGCGTCGAGCAGTACTTC | CASSLAASVEQYF
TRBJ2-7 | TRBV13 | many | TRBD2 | TGTGCCAGCAGCTCATACCATACTAGCGGGGTCACCGAGCAGTACTTC | CASSSYHTSGVTEQYF
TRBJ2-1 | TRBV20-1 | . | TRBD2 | TGCAGTAGTTATAGCGGGGGGTCCTACAATGAGCAGTTCTTC | CSSYSGGSYNEQFF
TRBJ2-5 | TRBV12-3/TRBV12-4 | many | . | TGTGCCAGCAGTTTAAGGCGCATCCAAGAGACCCAGTACTTC | CASSLRRIQETQYF
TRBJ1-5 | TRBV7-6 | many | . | TGTGCCAGCAGCCCCGATGCCAACAATCAGCCCCAGCATTTT | CASSPDANNQPQHF
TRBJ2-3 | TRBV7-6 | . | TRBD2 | TGTGCCAGCAGCCCGACCCGGCTAGCGGGGGGCACAGATACGCAGTATTTT | CASSPTRLAGGTDTQYF
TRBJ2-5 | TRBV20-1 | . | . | TGCAGTGCTAATTTAGTACAGAAGCAAGAGACCCAGTACTTC | CSANLVQKQETQYF
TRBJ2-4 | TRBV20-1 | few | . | TGCAGTGCTAGGGGAGGTGCGGCCAAAAACATTCAGTACTTC | CSARGGAAKNIQYF
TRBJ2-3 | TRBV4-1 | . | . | TGCGCCAGCAGCCAAGTCCCTTCGGGGGGCACAGATACGCAGTATTTT | CASSQVPSGGTDTQYF
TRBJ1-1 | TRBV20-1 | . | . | TGCAGTGCTAGTGACGGGGGCCTGGGCACTGAAGCTTTCTTT | CSASDGGLGTEAFF
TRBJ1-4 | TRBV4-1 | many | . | TGCGCCAGCAGCCAAGGAACAGCCTACTCTGCAACTAATGAAAAACTGTTTTTT | CASSQGTAYSATNEKLFF
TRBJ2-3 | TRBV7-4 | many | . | TGTGCCAGCAGCCTCCCTAGAAGGGGGGGGTATCAAGATACGCAGTATTTT | CASSLPRRGGYQDTQYF
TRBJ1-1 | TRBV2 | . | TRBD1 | TGTGCCAGCAGTGAACAGGGGGTGAATGAAGCTTTCTTT | CASSEQGVNEAFF
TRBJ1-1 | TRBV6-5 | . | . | TGTGCCAGCAACAGGGACACGCAGAACACTGAAGCTTTCTTT | CASNRDTQNTEAFF
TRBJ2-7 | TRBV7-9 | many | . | TGTGCCAGCAGCTCCGGACGTATCTACGAGCAGTACTTC | CASSSGRIYEQYF